Following are 19 T cell receptor beta chains from one sample sequenced in a study of radiation and T cells in renal cell carcinoma. The time point here: baseline pretreatment blood. As for treatment: 15 Gy SBRT to primary tumor, nephrectomy 4 weeks later. Profiled with immunoSEQ multiplex PCR; TCRdb holds only in-frame clones, not every one. Among 55,000 to 65,000 clones listed, around 80% were seen once. The material sequenced was blood, taken from a patient whose treatment included radiotherapy and nephrectomy. The receptors were sampled from a man aged 55 to 70 with renal cell carcinoma.

This clone showed up just once. V is TRBV6-5 and J is TRBJ1-4; D ambiguous. In germline, CDR1 is MNHEY, CDR2 SVGAGI. This CDR3 spans 14 amino acids. The V end lost 4 bases, the J end lost 2 bases, and 8 bases lay between the germline ends. The CDR3 coding sequence is TGTGCCAGCAGTTTAATTGGTACTAATGAAAAACTGTTTTTT. Its protein is CASSLIGTNEKLFF.

The gene calls are TRBV28 and TRBJ2-5; 9 bases are shared with TRBD2. The V and J ends lost 6 bases and 2 bases, in that order; junction bases with no gene match: 7. The length of the CDR3 is 15 residues. In germline, CDR1 is MDHEN, CDR2 SYDVKM. DNA of the CDR3: TGTGCCAGCAGCCGAGGCGGGAGGGTACAAGAGACCCAGTACTTC. Its translation: CASSRGGRVQETQYF.

This rearrangement joins TRBV9 to TRBJ2-1; 7 bases are a match to TRBD1. Germline CDR1 and CDR2: SGDLS and YYNGEE. The CDR3 totals 15 residues. The V gene end was trimmed by 3 bases and the J gene end by 1 base; junction bases not matched to a gene: 4. The CDR3 sequence: CASSASTGSYNEQFF. The CDR3 DNA reads TGTGCCAGCAGCGCTTCGACAGGGTCCTACAATGAGCAGTTCTTC.

This rearrangement joins TRBV27 to TRBJ2-4; no clear D gene. The CDR3 spans 12 residues. Germline V gene data show CDR1 as MNHEY and CDR2 as SMNVEV (reference sequence). Trimming removed 6 bases at V and 11 bases at J, with 14 bases between. The CDR3 reads CASSYPGRVQYF. The CDR3 coding sequence is TGTGCCAGCAGCTACCCCGGAAGGGTTCAGTACTTC.

The V gene is TRBV5-4, the J gene TRBJ2-3; 14 bases line up with TRBD2. This CDR3 comprises 16 residues. The ends lost 4 bases at V and 5 bases at J; junction bases unmatched: 6. CDR1 and CDR2 (germline): SGHNT, YYREEE (reference sequence). The CDR3 DNA reads as TGTGCCAGCAGCACGGGACTAGCGGGGGTTGTAGATACGCAGTATTTT. Protein sequence: CASSTGLAGVVDTQYF.

This chain uses TRBV2 with TRBJ1-1; D uncertain. The V end lost 5 bases, the J end lost 1 base, and 11 bases lay between the germline ends. The germline CDR1 and CDR2 sequences are SNHLY and FYNNEI. This CDR3 is built from 14 residues. CDR3 sequence: CASSIDLTNTEAFF. CDR3 nucleotides: TGTGCCAGCAGTATAGACTTAACGAACACTGAAGCTTTCTTT.

This chain links TRBV7-2 with TRBJ2-7; 7 bases fit TRBD2. The trim removed 2 bases at V and 7 bases at J, leaving 11 bases unmatched. This CDR3 has 15 residues. Looked up from germline, CDR1 is SGHTA and CDR2 is FQGNSA. The CDR3 DNA sequence: TGTGCCAGCAGCTTAACGTCAGCGGGACTAACGGAGCAGTACTTC. Its protein is CASSLTSAGLTEQYF.

The chain is built from TRBV14 and TRBJ1-2; TRBD1 aligns across 10 bases. V shed 1 base, J shed 7 bases, and the junction held 0 bases outside the gene matches. From germline, CDR1 is SGHDN and CDR2 FVKESK. The CDR3 is 13 residues long. The chain's CDR3 is CASSQGDRGGYTF. The CDR3 DNA follows: TGTGCCAGCAGCCAAGGGGACAGGGGTGGCTACACCTTC. Full variable domain (rest looked up from reference TRBV14 and TRBJ1-2): EAGVTQFPSHSVIEKGQTVTLRCDPISGHDNLYWYRRVMGKEIKFLLHFVKESKQDESGMPNNRFLAERTGGTYSTLKVQPAELEDSGVYFCASSQGDRGGYTFGSGTRLTVV.

This chain uses TRBV7-2 with TRBJ1-6; D is unresolved. Germline V lookup: CDR1 SGHTA, CDR2 FQGNSA. The CDR3 spans 14 residues. Trimming stripped 5 bases from V and 10 bases from J, with 15 bases between. The CDR3 nucleotides are TGTGCCAGCAGCCCGCGGAAGGGAGGGTCACCCCTCCACTTT. Its protein is CASSPRKGGSPLHF.

This chain uses TRBV11-2 with TRBJ1-2; perhaps TRBD1 as D (5 bases). Per the germline V gene, CDR1 is SGHAT and CDR2 is FQNNGV. The CDR3 spans 16 residues. V was shortened by 2 bases and J by 2 bases, with 15 bases between the two germline ends. CDR3 sequence: CASSLWSLGTNYGYTF. CDR3 in DNA: TGTGCCAGCAGCTTATGGAGTCTCGGGACGAACTATGGCTACACCTTC.

The chain couples TRBV9 to TRBJ2-1; D might be TRBD2 (7 bases). The CDR3 loop spans 16 amino acids. Per germline, CDR1 SGDLS and CDR2 YYNGEE. Trimming removed 4 bases at V and 2 bases at J, with 16 bases between. CDR3 in amino acids: CASSLDGGGPYNEQFF. In DNA form, the CDR3 reads TGTGCCAGCAGCCTGGATGGCGGGGGCCCCTACAATGAGCAGTTCTTC.

V is TRBV7-2 and J is TRBJ2-5; tentatively, D is TRBD2 (7 bases). CDR1 is SGHTA, CDR2 FQGNSA, per germline. Trimming shortened V by 5 bases and J by 5 bases, and 21 bases separated the two germline ends. The CDR3 runs to 16 residues. The CDR3 nucleotides read TGTGCCAGCAGCCCCACTTGGGGGGGGGCCCGGGAGACCCAGTACTTC. Protein product: CASSPTWGGARETQYF. Using reference TRBV7-2 and TRBJ2-5 for the parts outside the CDR3, the full variable domain is GAGVSQSPSNKVTEKGKDVELRCDPISGHTALYWYRQSLGQGLEFLIYFQGNSAPDKSGLPSDRFSAERTGGSVSTLTIQRTQQEDSAVYLCASSPTWGGARETQYFGPGTRLLVL.

This clone occurred a few times. CDR3 sequence (DNA): TGTGCCAGCAGCACCCCGGGACAGGGGTTGACACGTGGCTACACCTTC. This translates into CASSTPGQGLTRGYTF. V and J are TRBV7-2 and TRBJ1-2; TRBD1 aligns across 10 bases. Germline V lookup: CDR1 SGHTA, CDR2 FQGNSA. V lost 5 bases, J lost 7 bases, and 13 bases stayed unmatched. The CDR3 length is 16 residues.

V is TRBV11-2 and J is TRBJ2-7; D is possibly TRBD2 (6 bases). The CDR3 contains 14 residues. V was shortened by 5 bases and J by 2 bases, with 13 bases between the two germline ends. Germline V gene sequence: CDR1 SGHAT, CDR2 FQNNGV. In DNA, the CDR3 is TGTGCCAGCAGCGCGCGGGACGGAGCCTACGAGCAGTACTTC. Protein: CASSARDGAYEQYF.

The V gene is TRBV10-2, the J gene TRBJ2-5; tentative D call: TRBD1 (6 bases). The better agreement between TRBJ2-7 and the DNA end casts doubt on the J call. Germline V gene lookup returns CDR1 WSHSY and CDR2 SAAADI. The CDR3 has 14 amino acids. CDR3 sequence (DNA): TGCGCCAGCAGTGGGGGGACACTCTCCTACGAGCAGTACTTC. This codes for CASSGGTLSYEQYF.

The table lists this clone with a few counts. The chain joins TRBV27 to TRBJ1-1; TRBD1 is a possible D gene (6 bases). The CDR3 loop spans 13 amino acids. Germline CDR1 MNHEY, CDR2 SMNVEV (reference sequence). V lost 3 bases, J lost 7 bases, and 12 bases lay in between. CDR3 loop: CASSLVQGSEAFF. CDR3 bases: TGTGCCAGCAGTTTGGTACAGGGTAGTGAAGCTTTCTTT.

The chain uses TRBV7-2 and TRBJ1-1, with D possibly being TRBD1 (6 bases). Deletions cut 5 bases from V and 5 bases from J, with 18 bases between. This CDR3 has 15 amino acids. Germline CDR1 reads SGHTA; CDR2 reads FQGNSA. CDR3 DNA: TGTGCCAGCAGCCCCCAGGGGCAGGGAGGGACTGAAGCTTTCTTT. Translating gives CASSPQGQGGTEAFF.

The CDR3 sequence is CASSLAGRSTDTQYF. CDR3 coding DNA: TGTGCCAGCAGCCTTGCGGGCAGGAGCACAGATACGCAGTATTTT. This chain links TRBV7-2 with TRBJ2-3; D is perhaps TRBD2 (5 bases). The CDR3 runs to 15 residues. Germline V gives CDR1 SGHTA, CDR2 FQGNSA. Trimming took 5 bases from V and 0 from J, leaving 12 bases between them. The whole variable domain, filled in from reference TRBV7-2 and TRBJ2-3, reads GAGVSQSPSNKVTEKGKDVELRCDPISGHTALYWYRQSLGQGLEFLIYFQGNSAPDKSGLPSDRFSAERTGGSVSTLTIQRTQQEDSAVYLCASSLAGRSTDTQYFGPGTRLTVL.

This clone is a singleton in its sample. CDR3 DNA: TGCAGCGCCGAAAGGTTTTCTAGGGGCCAAGAGACCCAGTACTTC. Its protein product is CSAERFSRGQETQYF. This chain connects TRBV29-1 to TRBJ2-5; D may be TRBD1 (5 bases). V lost 7 bases, J lost 1 base, and 19 bases lay in between. CDR1 and CDR2 from the germline V gene are SQVTM and ANQGSEA. CDR3 size: 15 residues.